What follows is one T cell receptor beta chain and its context. Its antigen is not known. This specimen belongs to a study of blood T cells in healthy people across ages. Study details: When template switching was applied, about one barcoded beta molecule was captured per two T cells. Findings of the study overall: The diversity estimates, figures obtained from one million T cells, were considered underestimates. Strong correlation linked observed beta diversity and percent naive T cells.

Ranging in age from about 6 to 100, the donors were healthy Caucasian individuals from Russia. This CDR3 is 14 amino acids long. Germline CDR1 is DFQATT and CDR2 is SNEGSKA (reference sequence). The authors ran a second PCR of 7 to 11 cycles using a sample-barcoded 5' primer and a J-beta primer mix. TCRdb itself ran the 5' RACE reads through MiXCR, one entry per CDR3 protein. Of roughly 720,000 distinct CDR3 sequences listed, about 53% are singletons. This receptor was obtained from a man older than 75 in good health. The sample taken for sequencing was blood. The chain recombines TRBV20-1 with TRBJ2-7, with TRBD2 identical over 10 bases. CDR3 residues: CSAREREGSYEQYF. The CDR3 DNA is TGCAGCGCCCGAGAGCGGGAGGGTTCCTACGAGCAGTACTTC.